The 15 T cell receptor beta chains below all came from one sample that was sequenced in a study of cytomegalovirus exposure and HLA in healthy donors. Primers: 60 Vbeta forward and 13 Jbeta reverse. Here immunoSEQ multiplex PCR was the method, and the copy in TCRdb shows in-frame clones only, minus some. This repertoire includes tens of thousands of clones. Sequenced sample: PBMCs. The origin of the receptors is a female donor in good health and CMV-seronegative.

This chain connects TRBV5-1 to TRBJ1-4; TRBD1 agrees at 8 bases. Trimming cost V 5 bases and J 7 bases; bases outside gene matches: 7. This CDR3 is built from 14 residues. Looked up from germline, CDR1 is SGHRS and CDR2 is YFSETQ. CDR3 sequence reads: CASRAGGASEKLFF. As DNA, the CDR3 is TGCGCCAGCAGGGCAGGGGGCGCAAGTGAAAAACTGTTTTTT.

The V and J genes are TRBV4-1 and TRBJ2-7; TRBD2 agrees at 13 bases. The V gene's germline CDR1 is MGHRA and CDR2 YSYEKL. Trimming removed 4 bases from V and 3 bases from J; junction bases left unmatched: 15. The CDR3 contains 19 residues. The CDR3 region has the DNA TGCGCCAGCAGCCTTGAGCGTACTAGCGGGGGGGGACTTGGCTACGAGCAGTACTTC. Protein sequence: CASSLERTSGGGLGYEQYF.

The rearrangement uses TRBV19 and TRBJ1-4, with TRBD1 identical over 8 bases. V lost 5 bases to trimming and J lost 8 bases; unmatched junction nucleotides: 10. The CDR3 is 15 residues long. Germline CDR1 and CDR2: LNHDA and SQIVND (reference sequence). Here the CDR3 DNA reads TGTGCCAGTAGTGGGAGGGACAGGATAGGGGAAAAACTGTTTTTT. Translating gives CASSGRDRIGEKLFF.

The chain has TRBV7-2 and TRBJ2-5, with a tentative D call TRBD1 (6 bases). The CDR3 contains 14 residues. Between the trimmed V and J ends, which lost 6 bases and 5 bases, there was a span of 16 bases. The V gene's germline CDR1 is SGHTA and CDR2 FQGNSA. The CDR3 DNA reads TGTGCCAGCAGATCCCCAGGGGCTGGGGAGACCCAGTACTTC. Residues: CASRSPGAGETQYF. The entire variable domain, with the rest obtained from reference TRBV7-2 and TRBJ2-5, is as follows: GAGVSQSPSNKVTEKGKDVELRCDPISGHTALYWYRQSLGQGLEFLIYFQGNSAPDKSGLPSDRFSAERTGGSVSTLTIQRTQQEDSAVYLCASRSPGAGETQYFGPGTRLLVL.

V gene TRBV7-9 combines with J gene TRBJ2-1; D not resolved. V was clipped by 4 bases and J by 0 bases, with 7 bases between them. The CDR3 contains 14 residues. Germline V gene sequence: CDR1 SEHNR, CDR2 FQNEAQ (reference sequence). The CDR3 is CASSSPYSYNEQFF. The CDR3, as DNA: TGTGCCAGCAGCTCTCCCTACTCCTACAATGAGCAGTTCTTC.

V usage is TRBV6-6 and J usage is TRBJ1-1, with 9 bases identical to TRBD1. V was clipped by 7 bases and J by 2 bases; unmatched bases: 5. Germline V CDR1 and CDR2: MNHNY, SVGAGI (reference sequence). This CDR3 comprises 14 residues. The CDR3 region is CASMWTGANTEAFF. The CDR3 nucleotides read TGTGCCAGCATGTGGACAGGGGCCAACACTGAAGCTTTCTTT.

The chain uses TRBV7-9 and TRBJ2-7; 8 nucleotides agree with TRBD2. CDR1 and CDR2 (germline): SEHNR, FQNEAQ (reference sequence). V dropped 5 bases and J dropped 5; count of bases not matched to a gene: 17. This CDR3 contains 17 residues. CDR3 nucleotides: TGTGCCAGCAGCCCGGGGCGGGGGGAATATGGAAAGGACGAGCAGTACTTC. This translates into CASSPGRGEYGKDEQYF.

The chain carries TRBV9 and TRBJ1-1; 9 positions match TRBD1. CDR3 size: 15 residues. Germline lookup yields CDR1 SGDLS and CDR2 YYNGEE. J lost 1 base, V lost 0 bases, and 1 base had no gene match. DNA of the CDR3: TGTGCCAGCAGCGTAGTGGGACAGGGGAACACTGAAGCTTTCTTT. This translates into CASSVVGQGNTEAFF.

For the CDR3, the DNA is TGTGCCAGCAGCTTAGGTCTAGCGGGCACTGAGCAGTTCTTC. Encoded protein: CASSLGLAGTEQFF. The chain employs TRBV7-9 and TRBJ2-1, with 8 nucleotides matching TRBD2. From germline, CDR1 is SEHNR and CDR2 FQNEAQ (reference sequence). The CDR3 runs 14 residues. V dropped 1 base and J dropped 9; count of bases not matched to a gene: 5.

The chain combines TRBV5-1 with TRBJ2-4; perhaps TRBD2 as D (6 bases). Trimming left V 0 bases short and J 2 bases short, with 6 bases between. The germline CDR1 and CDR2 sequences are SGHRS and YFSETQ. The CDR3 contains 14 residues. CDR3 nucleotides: TGCGCCAGCAGCTTGGGGGACTCCAAAAACATTCAGTACTTC. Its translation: CASSLGDSKNIQYF.

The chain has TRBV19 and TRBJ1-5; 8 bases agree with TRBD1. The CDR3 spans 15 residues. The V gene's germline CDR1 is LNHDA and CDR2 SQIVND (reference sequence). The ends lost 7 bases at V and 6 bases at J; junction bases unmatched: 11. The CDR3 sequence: CASTRTGNAVQPQHF. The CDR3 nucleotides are TGTGCCAGTACCAGGACAGGGAACGCCGTTCAGCCCCAGCATTTT.

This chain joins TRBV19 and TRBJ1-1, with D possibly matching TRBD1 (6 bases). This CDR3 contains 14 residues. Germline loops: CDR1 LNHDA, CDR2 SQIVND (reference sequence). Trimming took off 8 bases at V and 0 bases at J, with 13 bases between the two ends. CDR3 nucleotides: TGTGCCAGTCGACAGGATATGGTGAACACTGAAGCTTTCTTT. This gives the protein CASRQDMVNTEAFF.

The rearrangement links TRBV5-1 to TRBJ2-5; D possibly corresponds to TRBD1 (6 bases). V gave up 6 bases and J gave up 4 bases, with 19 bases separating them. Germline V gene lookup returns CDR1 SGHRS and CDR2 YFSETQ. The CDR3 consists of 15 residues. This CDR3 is CASNPQGWVGETQYF. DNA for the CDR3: TGCGCCAGCAACCCACAGGGTTGGGTTGGAGAGACCCAGTACTTC.

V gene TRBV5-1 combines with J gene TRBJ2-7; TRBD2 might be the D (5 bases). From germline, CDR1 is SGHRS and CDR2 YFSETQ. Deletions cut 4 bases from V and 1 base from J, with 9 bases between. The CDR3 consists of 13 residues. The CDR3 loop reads CASSADYSYEQYF. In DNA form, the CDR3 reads TGCGCCAGCAGCGCAGACTATTCCTACGAGCAGTACTTC.

The CDR3 nucleotides are TGTGCCAGCAGCTTAGTCGGAGGGCAGTCCTATGGCTACACCTTC. This sequence encodes CASSLVGGQSYGYTF. J is TRBJ1-2 and V is TRBV7-8; D ambiguous. CDR1 and CDR2 (germline): SGHVS, FQNEAQ. This CDR3 is 15 amino acids long. The V and J ends lost 1 base and 4 bases respectively, with 13 bases between them.